Listed here are 32 T cell receptor beta chains from one sample, sequenced in a study of CXCR3-negative and CXCR3-positive naive CD8 T cells (dated by TCRdb to the late 2010s). Sequencing was carried out with a NextSeq 550. The Human TCR Profiling Kit (MiLaboratory) was used to make UMI-labeled 5' RACE TRB cDNA libraries. TCRdb reprocessed the reads and assigns one entry to each CDR3 protein sequence, leaving out DNA. The sample table records some 66,000 distinct CDR3 sequences. 1.5% of the sample goes to the ten largest clones. Specimen: naive CXCR3- CD8+ T cells from blood. Interpreted using the paper, the cell subset or site label stands for: CD45RO-CCR7+CD27+CD95- naive CD8+ T cells lacking CXCR3 (TNR3-). These receptors originate from a human donor in good health. Some clones in this sample may be carry-over from other donors' samples.

This chain uses TRBV29-1 with TRBJ2-5; TCRdb's D call, TRBD1, is unchecked because there is no DNA. CDR1 SQVTM and CDR2 ANQGSEA come from the germline V gene. The CDR3 consists of 14 residues. The chain's CDR3 is CSVADRGLEETQYF.

The CDR3 is CASSLGTSSYNEQFF. The chain couples TRBV13 to TRBJ2-1; TCRdb designates TRBD2, a call that cannot be tested without DNA. Germline loops: CDR1 PRHDT, CDR2 FYEKMQ (reference sequence). This CDR3 has 15 amino acids.

The J gene is TRBJ2-1, the V gene TRBV9. The CDR3 runs to 15 residues. Germline CDR1 reads SGDLS; CDR2 reads YYNGEE. The CDR3 loop is CASSSAGAPNNEQFF.

V usage is TRBV29-1 and J usage is TRBJ1-2. The V gene's germline CDR1 is SQVTM and CDR2 ANQGSEA. This CDR3 region has 13 residues. CDR3: CSVDPGGNYGYTF.

The chain employs TRBV9 and TRBJ2-4. From germline, CDR1 is SGDLS and CDR2 YYNGEE. This CDR3 is built from 16 residues. The chain's CDR3 is CASSVDSGIAKNIQYF.

This chain joins TRBV20-1 and TRBJ2-1; with no DNA, the TCRdb D assignment of TRBD1 cannot be verified. From germline, CDR1 is DFQATT and CDR2 SNEGSKA (reference sequence). There are 14 residues in the CDR3. CDR3 protein: CSASGTDQYNEQFF.

This sequence joins TRBV29-1 and TRBJ1-2; TCRdb calls TRBD1, which cannot be checked without DNA. CDR3 size: 13 residues. CDR1 and CDR2 (germline): SQVTM, ANQGSEA. The CDR3 sequence: CSALRQGTAGYTF.

Here the CDR3 reads CATSEPSRGEDTQYF. The rearrangement links TRBV15 to TRBJ2-3; TCRdb's D call, TRBD1, is unchecked because there is no DNA. Germline V gene data show CDR1 as LNHNV and CDR2 as YYDKDF (reference sequence). The CDR3 runs 15 residues.

The chain is built from TRBV3-1 and TRBJ2-7; as DNA is missing, the TRBD1 call by TCRdb cannot be tested. Germline V gives CDR1 LGHDT, CDR2 YNNKEL (reference sequence). The CDR3 is 13 residues long. The CDR3 loop reads CASSHPGAGEQYF.

The CDR3 spells CASSLVPLAGSSYEQYF. The rearrangement uses TRBV7-3 and TRBJ2-7; absent DNA, TCRdb's TRBD2 call cannot be checked. Germline V CDR1 and CDR2: SGHTA, FQGTGA. This CDR3 region has 17 residues.

The chain is built from TRBV29-1 and TRBJ1-1; TCRdb designates TRBD1, a call that cannot be tested without DNA. The CDR3 loop spans 14 amino acids. Germline values: CDR1 SQVTM, CDR2 ANQGSEA. The CDR3 sequence: CSVFGTGGGTEAFF.

This chain links TRBV6-2 or TRBV6-3 with TRBJ2-1; with no DNA, the TCRdb D assignment of TRBD1 cannot be verified. In germline, CDR1 is MNHEY, CDR2 SVGEGT. The CDR3 length is 14 residues. This CDR3 is CASSLAGNYNEQFF.

The chain combines TRBV7-8 with TRBJ1-2; the TCRdb D gene call, TRBD1, has no DNA to confirm it. The CDR3 extends over 16 amino acids. Germline values: CDR1 SGHVS, CDR2 FQNEAQ. The CDR3 reads CASSLIQPPGANGYTF.

The chain joins TRBV9 to TRBJ1-3; TCRdb outputs TRBD1, but without DNA this stays unchecked. Germline loops: CDR1 SGDLS, CDR2 YYNGEE. There are 14 residues in the CDR3. CDR3 residues: CASSGRGSGNTIYF.

V gene TRBV27 combines with J gene TRBJ1-2; the TCRdb D gene call, TRBD1, has no DNA to confirm it. This CDR3 is built from 13 residues. The germline V gene encodes CDR1 MNHEY and CDR2 SMNVEV (reference sequence). CDR3 amino acids: CASSRDRDYGYTF.

The genes are TRBV19 and TRBJ1-1. The CDR3 has 14 amino acids. Germline CDR1 is LNHDA and CDR2 is SQIVND (reference sequence). The CDR3 region is CASSSPFGEFEAFF.

The rearrangement joins TRBV7-9 to TRBJ1-2. CDR1 is SEHNR, CDR2 FQNEAQ, per germline (reference sequence). This CDR3 is built from 12 residues. CDR3 sequence reads: CASSLDHYGYTF.

This CDR3 is CASSFNSAMNTEAFF. This chain joins TRBV5-4 and TRBJ1-1. The CDR3 loop spans 15 amino acids. Germline assignment: CDR1 SGHNT and CDR2 YYREEE (reference sequence).

The gene calls are TRBV25-1 and TRBJ1-1; the D gene TCRdb calls, TRBD1, cannot be checked with no DNA. Germline V gene data show CDR1 as MGHDK and CDR2 as SYGVNS. The CDR3 has 15 amino acids. The CDR3 loop is CASSPRGEKFTEAFF.

The J gene is TRBJ2-3, the V gene TRBV14; TCRdb's D gene call, TRBD2, goes unchecked for lack of DNA. This CDR3 has 16 amino acids. Germline loops: CDR1 SGHDN, CDR2 FVKESK. This chain's CDR3 is CASSLTSGRWTDTQYF.

The chain carries TRBV7-9 and TRBJ2-1; TCRdb lists TRBD1, though no DNA is available to test this call. This CDR3 has 15 residues. Per the germline V gene, CDR1 is SEHNR and CDR2 is FQNEAQ (reference sequence). CDR3 loop: CASSLARGLSDEQFF.

The rearrangement uses TRBV4-3 and TRBJ2-7; no DNA is available, so the TRBD1 call from TCRdb remains unchecked. CDR3 length: 16 residues. Germline V gene data show CDR1 as LGHNA and CDR2 as YSLEER. The CDR3 loop is CASSQDRAGASYEQYF.

The chain carries TRBV28 and TRBJ2-2; the D call of TRBD1 rests on TCRdb alone, since no DNA is present to check it. The V gene's germline CDR1 is MDHEN and CDR2 SYDVKM. There are 15 residues in the CDR3. The CDR3 sequence is CATILGQGNTGELFF.

CDR3 protein: CASSLLAGGYNEQFF. The rearrangement uses TRBV7-3 and TRBJ2-1; the D call from TCRdb, TRBD2, cannot be confirmed without DNA. This CDR3 spans 15 amino acids. Per germline, CDR1 SGHTA and CDR2 FQGTGA.

This clonotype registers medium-sized by frequency. This chain links TRBV29-1 with TRBJ2-3. Germline CDR1 reads SQVTM; CDR2 reads ANQGSEA. This CDR3 contains 11 residues. CDR3 protein: CSVSQADTQYF.

This chain connects TRBV7-9 to TRBJ2-7; TCRdb's D gene call, TRBD2, goes unchecked for lack of DNA. Germline CDR1 is SEHNR and CDR2 is FQNEAQ (reference sequence). This CDR3 comprises 19 residues. The CDR3 is CASSAKIGTSGKQSYEQYF.

The genes are TRBV4-2 and TRBJ2-1; the TCRdb call, TRBD1, lacks DNA for checking. This CDR3 is 14 amino acids long. CDR1 and CDR2 from the germline V gene are LGHNA and YNFKEQ. Here the CDR3 reads CASSRGGLNNEQFF.

The CDR3 spells CSAILPSSGNTIYF. V is TRBV20-1 and J is TRBJ1-3. Germline CDR1 reads DFQATT; CDR2 reads SNEGSKA (reference sequence). The CDR3 extends over 14 amino acids.

The V and J genes are TRBV27 and TRBJ2-7; with no DNA, the TCRdb D assignment of TRBD1 cannot be verified. The germline CDR1 and CDR2 sequences are MNHEY and SMNVEV (reference sequence). The CDR3 has 12 residues. The CDR3 here is CASRDIRYEQYF.

The rearrangement links TRBV6-2 or TRBV6-3 to TRBJ1-1. This CDR3 is 13 amino acids long. The germline gives CDR1 MNHEY, CDR2 SVGEGT. The CDR3 reads CASSSTMNTEAFF.

This chain's CDR3 is CSSSQRLAGGAWSLTDEQFF. The chain has TRBV20-1 and TRBJ2-1; there is no DNA to check the TCRdb D call of TRBD2. CDR3 size: 20 residues. CDR1 and CDR2 (germline): DFQATT, SNEGSKA (reference sequence).

The rearrangement uses TRBV20-1 and TRBJ1-1. This CDR3 region has 13 residues. Germline V gene lookup returns CDR1 DFQATT and CDR2 SNEGSKA (reference sequence). The CDR3 sequence: CSARDYLNTEAFF.